The 2 T cell receptor beta chains presented below share a single source sample, sequenced in a study of early T cells in non-severe SARS-CoV-2 infection. Each CDR3 protein gets one entry after TCRdb re-called the 5' RACE reads with MiXCR. The sample gives about 62,000 distinct CDR3 sequences, 8% to 10% of which show up once; about 1.3% is in the top ten. Sequenced material: whole blood. All receptors derive from an adult who was a healthcare worker with PCR-confirmed SARS-CoV-2 infection or an uninfected control (not recorded which).

V gene TRBV7-9 combines with J gene TRBJ2-7, with D perhaps TRBD1 (9 bases). Per the germline V gene, CDR1 is SEHNR and CDR2 is FQNEAQ (reference sequence). V lost 5 bases and J 7 bases, leaving 30 bases between the germline ends. This CDR3 is built from 18 residues. In nucleotides, the CDR3 is TGTGCCAGCAGCCCCGGGAGGGTAAGACAGGGGGTTACGTGGGAGCAGTACGTC. As protein: CASSPGRVRQGVTWEQYV.

This clonotype was seen only a few times. The gene calls are TRBV11-3 and TRBJ2-2; D call uncertain. CDR1 is SGHNT, CDR2 YENEEA, per germline. Between the trimmed V and J ends, which lost 0 bases and 4 bases, there was a span of 6 bases. This CDR3 spans 14 amino acids. CDR3 nucleotide sequence: TGTGCCAGCAGCTTAGATGCCGCCACCGGGGAGCTGTTTTTT. This encodes CASSLDAATGELFF.